The 21 T cell receptor beta chains reported below all come from one sample, sequenced in a study of blood T cells in healthy people across ages. Alongside a J-beta primer mix, a sample-barcoded 5' primer served in a second PCR lasting roughly 7 to 11 cycles. From the 5' RACE reads, TCRdb called clonotypes with MiXCR, one entry per CDR3 protein. Among over a million distinct CDR3 sequences listed, around 43% were seen once. The specimen was blood. The receptor source for this set is a woman aged 55-69 years in good health.

The chain recombines TRBV28 with TRBJ2-3; 11 nucleotides line up with TRBD2. CDR3 length: 17 amino acids. The J segment lost 6 bases and the V segment lost 5 bases, leaving 13 bases of the junction unmatched. Germline V CDR1 and CDR2: MDHEN, SYDVKM. This CDR3 is CASSTRTSGFFTDTQYF. The CDR3 DNA is TGTGCCAGCAGTACTCGGACTAGCGGGTTCTTCACGGATACGCAGTATTTT.

This clonotype has just a few counts. V gene TRBV20-1 combines with J gene TRBJ2-3; D unclear. Trimming took off 2 bases at V and 5 bases at J, with 8 bases between the two ends. The CDR3 spans 12 residues. The germline V gene encodes CDR1 DFQATT and CDR2 SNEGSKA (reference sequence). Written as DNA, the CDR3 is TGCAGTGCTAGAAGAAGGGTAGATACGCAGTATTTT. Protein sequence: CSARRRVDTQYF.

This clonotype was counted a single time. The chain has TRBV11-2 and TRBJ2-5, with D maybe TRBD2 (5 bases). There are 17 residues in the CDR3. The V gene lost 2 bases and the J gene lost 1 base, with 17 bases spanning the gap. Germline loops: CDR1 SGHAT, CDR2 FQNNGV. The CDR3 region is CASSLPRGIRSQETQYF. The CDR3 region has the DNA TGTGCCAGCAGCTTACCAAGAGGGATAAGGTCCCAAGAGACCCAGTACTTC.

The chain combines TRBV27 with TRBJ2-7; D unclear. V dropped 0 bases and J dropped 7 bases, with 22 bases sitting between them. Per the germline V gene, CDR1 is MNHEY and CDR2 is SMNVEV (reference sequence). This CDR3 comprises 17 residues. CDR3 sequence (DNA): TGTGCCAGCAGTTTATCGATTACGGTTCCGTCTCACAATGAGCAGTACTTC. Protein product: CASSLSITVPSHNEQYF.

V and J are TRBV5-1 and TRBJ2-5, with no clear D. The V and J ends lost 0 bases and 11 bases respectively, with 20 bases between them. This CDR3 is 15 amino acids long. Germline V gene lookup returns CDR1 SGHRS and CDR2 YFSETQ. CDR3 DNA sequence: TGCGCCAGCAGCTTGGCCGTAAGGGCCACGGATGAGCAGTACTTC. This codes for CASSLAVRATDEQYF.

The V call is TRBV5-1, the J call TRBJ2-7, with TRBD1 identical over 8 bases. V dropped 5 bases and J dropped 3; count of bases not matched to a gene: 10. The CDR3 spans 15 residues. CDR1 and CDR2 from the germline V gene are SGHRS and YFSETQ. The CDR3 sequence is CASSSNGQGNYEQYF. The CDR3 region has the DNA TGCGCCAGCAGTTCAAATGGACAGGGAAACTACGAGCAGTACTTC.

The CDR3 loop reads CACNALAGVVEGTQYF. CDR3 sequence (DNA): TGTGCCTGCAATGCACTAGCGGGAGTGGTCGAAGGTACGCAGTATTTT. The genes are TRBV6-1 and TRBJ2-3; 11 bases agree with TRBD2. Germline V CDR1 and CDR2: MNHNS, SASEGT. V lost 11 bases to trimming and J lost 8 bases; unmatched junction nucleotides: 18. The CDR3 runs 16 residues.

This clonotype was counted only a few times. The CDR3 sequence is CASSTWTGGRYNEQFF. CDR3 DNA sequence: TGCGCCAGCAGCACCTGGACAGGGGGCCGCTACAATGAGCAGTTCTTC. The V call is TRBV5-1, the J call TRBJ2-1; 11 bases are shared with TRBD1. The ends lost 4 bases at V and 3 bases at J; junction bases unmatched: 6. This CDR3 comprises 16 residues. Germline values: CDR1 SGHRS, CDR2 YFSETQ.

This clonotype has just a few counts. This chain connects TRBV5-1 to TRBJ2-5, with 10 bases identical to TRBD1. The J segment lost 0 bases and the V segment lost 2 bases, leaving 4 bases of the junction unmatched. Germline loops: CDR1 SGHRS, CDR2 YFSETQ. The CDR3 has 16 amino acids. CDR3 in amino acids: CASSLRTGGNQETQYF. The CDR3 DNA reads TGCGCCAGCAGCTTAAGGACAGGGGGAAACCAAGAGACCCAGTACTTC.

In its sample, this clonotype was seen a few times. The chain uses TRBV7-2 and TRBJ2-7; 9 bases fit TRBD1. The CDR3 covers 16 residues. V lost 3 bases, J lost 5 bases, and 11 bases stayed unmatched. Germline CDR1 and CDR2: SGHTA and FQGNSA. This CDR3 reads CASSFTTGTGLHEQYF. CDR3 nucleotides: TGTGCCAGCAGCTTCACCACCGGGACAGGGTTGCACGAGCAGTACTTC. Filled out from reference TRBV7-2 and TRBJ2-7, the complete variable domain reads GAGVSQSPSNKVTEKGKDVELRCDPISGHTALYWYRQSLGQGLEFLIYFQGNSAPDKSGLPSDRFSAERTGGSVSTLTIQRTQQEDSAVYLCASSFTTGTGLHEQYFGPGTRLTVT.

This clonotype was counted only a few times. The rearrangement uses TRBV25-1 and TRBJ2-3, with 10 bases matching TRBD2. The CDR3 sequence is 16 residues long. J was trimmed by 5 bases and V by 2 bases; bases with no gene match: 7. Germline V lookup: CDR1 MGHDK, CDR2 SYGVNS. The CDR3 reads CASSEIGLAGEDTQYF. For the CDR3, the DNA is TGTGCCAGCAGTGAAATAGGGCTAGCGGGAGAAGATACGCAGTATTTT.

This clonotype was seen repeatedly, ten times or more. One end of the junction varies from germline; a read error may be responsible. The J gene is TRBJ2-7, the V gene TRBV6-2 or TRBV6-3; no clear D gene. This CDR3 spans 13 amino acids. Germline V gives CDR1 MNHEY, CDR2 SVGEGT. CDR3 sequence reads: CASSDSERDEQYF. CDR3 sequence (DNA): TGTGCCAGCAGTGACTCGGAAAGAGATGAGCAGTACTTC.

The chain couples TRBV27 to TRBJ2-7; 9 bases align to TRBD1. With 2 bases clipped from V and 4 bases from J, the junction kept 6 bases outside the gene matches. CDR1 is MNHEY and CDR2 is SMNVEV in the germline V gene (reference sequence). This CDR3 spans 15 amino acids. CDR3 protein: CASSLNRGRRYEQYF. The DNA for the CDR3 is TGTGCCAGCAGTTTAAACAGGGGGCGTCGTTACGAGCAGTACTTC.

Note on this clonotype: The junction does not match germline at one end; this may be a read error. This chain links TRBV4-3 with TRBJ2-7; 10 bases are shared with TRBD2. Germline V CDR1 and CDR2: LGHNA, YSLEER. The CDR3 is 17 amino acids. The CDR3 sequence is CASSQFPIAGGSCEQYF. DNA for the CDR3: TGCGCCAGCAGCCAATTTCCTATAGCGGGGGGATCCTGCGAGCAGTACTTC.

The chain couples TRBV7-9 to TRBJ1-2; the match to TRBD1 covers 9 bases. CDR1 SEHNR and CDR2 FQNEAQ come from the germline V gene (reference sequence). CDR3 length: 15 amino acids. V trimming: 4 bases; J trimming: 1 base; junction bases outside the gene matches: 4. The CDR3 DNA sequence: TGTGCCAGCAGCTCCGGGACAGGGTTTAACTATGGCTACACCTTC. Protein: CASSSGTGFNYGYTF.

This clonotype was seen ten or more times. This chain links TRBV18 with TRBJ2-5; D call uncertain. Between the trimmed V and J ends, which lost 8 bases and 1 base, there was a span of 8 bases. The length of the CDR3 is 12 residues. Germline CDR1 KGHSH, CDR2 LQKENI. In DNA form, the CDR3 reads TGTGCCAGCAGTCCGCTCCAAGAGACCCAGTACTTC. Its translation is CASSPLQETQYF.

This clonotype has a handful of counts. This could be a read error, since a much larger clone is one nucleotide away. V usage is TRBV29-1 and J usage is TRBJ2-7, with D perhaps TRBD1 or TRBD2 (7 bases each). Per the germline V gene, CDR1 is SQVTM and CDR2 is ANQGSEA. This CDR3 region has 13 residues. V shed 7 bases and J shed 7 bases, with 20 bases lying between them. CDR3 amino acids: CSGQGGVSGEQYF. The CDR3 DNA is TGCAGCGGTCAGGGGGGGGTATCGGGTGAGCAGTACTTC.

There are a few counts of this clonotype. V gene TRBV5-1 combines with J gene TRBJ1-4; D is unclear. The CDR3 covers 12 residues. Germline V gives CDR1 SGHRS, CDR2 YFSETQ. V lost 7 bases and J lost 4, with 8 bases in between. The CDR3 DNA follows: TGCGCCAGCCGGACCAATAATGAAAAACTGTTTTTT. This sequence encodes CASRTNNEKLFF.

In its sample, this clonotype was seen a few times. The chain joins TRBV20-1 to TRBJ2-7, with 10 bases fitting TRBD2. The CDR3 has 15 residues. V lost 6 bases, J lost 0 bases, and 8 bases stayed unmatched. CDR1 is DFQATT and CDR2 is SNEGSKA in the germline V gene (reference sequence). This CDR3 is CSASGLAATSYEQYF. The CDR3 bases are TGCAGTGCCTCCGGACTAGCGGCGACCTCCTACGAGCAGTACTTC.

This clonotype was counted a few times. The rearrangement links TRBV6-2 or TRBV6-3 to TRBJ2-7; no clear D. CDR3 length: 14 amino acids. V lost 5 bases and J lost 4, with 15 bases in between. Germline CDR1 is MNHEY and CDR2 is SVGEGT. Here the CDR3 reads CASSTTSMGYEQYF. The DNA of the CDR3 is TGTGCCAGCAGTACGACATCCATGGGATACGAGCAGTACTTC.

This clonotype was detected a few times. This sequence joins TRBV12-5 and TRBJ2-1; TRBD2 matches 7 bases. The CDR3 loop spans 13 amino acids. The V segment lost 6 bases and the J segment 7 bases; nucleotides outside the gene matches: 6. CDR1 LGHNT and CDR2 FRNRAP come from the germline V gene. CDR3 DNA sequence: TGTGCTAGTGGGAAAGACGGGAGGAATGAGCAGTTCTTC. Residues: CASGKDGRNEQFF.